What follows are 22 T cell receptor beta chains derived from one specimen sequenced in a study of T-cell reconstitution after alpha-beta-depleted transplantation in children. Unique molecular identifiers were incorporated when the TCRbeta library was constructed. In TCRdb, the PCR reads were re-called with MiXCR into one record per CDR3 protein. The sample shows 350,000 to 450,000 distinct CDR3 sequences, 13% of them seen only once. This sample comprised PBMCs, obtained from the stem cell graft. The receptors were gathered from a human donor who donated a stem cell graft to a child with Fanconi anemia.

This clonotype was counted a few times. The chain carries TRBV2 and TRBJ2-2; 13 bases are a match to TRBD2. V gave up 4 bases and J gave up 8 bases; unmatched junction bases: 4. The V gene's germline CDR1 is SNHLY and CDR2 FYNNEI. The CDR3 has 15 amino acids. DNA for the CDR3: TGTGCCAGCAGTGTGGGACTAGCGGGGTTTGGGGAGCTGTTTTTT. Residues: CASSVGLAGFGELFF. Based on the CDR3 plus reference TRBV2 and TRBJ2-2, the full variable domain is EPEVTQTPSHQVTQMGQEVILRCVPISNHLYFYWYRQILGQKVEFLVSFYNNEISEKSEIFDDQFSVERPDGSNFTLKIRSTKLEDSAMYFCASSVGLAGFGELFFGEGSRLTVL.

The table lists this clonotype with many counts. The chain couples TRBV7-9 to TRBJ2-7; 7 bases fit TRBD1. CDR3 length equals 16 residues. V shed 4 bases and J 3 bases; nucleotides not matched to a gene: 12. CDR1 and CDR2 from the germline V gene are SEHNR and FQNEAQ (reference sequence). The CDR3 DNA follows: TGTGCCAGCAGCTCCTCGGGACAGAGAAGATTCTACGAGCAGTACGTC. Its translation: CASSSSGQRRFYEQYV.

This chain joins TRBV3-1 and TRBJ2-5; weak D call: TRBD1 (7 bases). V lost 4 bases to trimming and J lost 0 bases, with 21 bases between them. Germline lookup yields CDR1 LGHDT and CDR2 YNNKEL (reference sequence). The CDR3 extends over 18 amino acids. The CDR3 nucleotides read TGTGCCAGCAGCCCCCTCAGGGGGGCCCGTACTTACCAAGAGACCCAGTACTTC. Translation gives CASSPLRGARTYQETQYF.

This clonotype was seen only a few times. V is TRBV12-3 or TRBV12-4 and J is TRBJ1-1, with D possibly TRBD1 on 5 matching bases. This CDR3 is built from 17 residues. V lost 5 bases to trimming and J lost 2 bases, with 21 bases between them. The DNA of the CDR3 is TGTGCCAGCAGTCCGCCGCCAGCCGGGACGGGAAACACTGAAGCTTTCTTT. Its protein is CASSPPPAGTGNTEAFF.

The rearrangement joins TRBV10-1 to TRBJ2-7; either TRBD1 or TRBD2 may fit D (6 bases each). Trimming removed 10 bases from V and 0 bases from J, with 10 bases in between. Germline V gene lookup returns CDR1 WNHNN and CDR2 SYGVQD (reference sequence). This CDR3 has 12 residues. CDR3 bases: TGCGCCACTCCGGGGGCCTCCTACGAGCAGTACGTC. Translated, it gives CATPGASYEQYV.

This clonotype was counted only a few times. J is TRBJ1-2 and V is TRBV7-3; TRBD1 agrees at 7 bases. The germline CDR1 and CDR2 sequences are SGHTA and FQGTGA. CDR3 size: 15 residues. The trim removed 5 bases at V and 6 bases at J, leaving 12 bases unmatched. CDR3 residues: CASSPTRDSPHGYTF. In DNA form, the CDR3 reads TGTGCCAGCAGCCCAACCCGGGACAGCCCCCATGGCTACACCTTC.

This clonotype was counted many times. CDR3 DNA sequence: TGCGCCAGCAGCTTGAGGCAGGGCCTAGGCACAGATACGCAGTATTTT. Protein product: CASSLRQGLGTDTQYF. The chain recombines TRBV5-1 with TRBJ2-3; a weak D match, TRBD1 (5 bases). The V end was cut by 1 base, the J end by 1 base, with 13 bases between. CDR1 is SGHRS and CDR2 is YFSETQ in the germline V gene. CDR3 length equals 16 residues. Full variable domain (rest looked up from reference TRBV5-1 and TRBJ2-3): KAGVTQTPRYLIKTRGQQVTLSCSPISGHRSVSWYQQTPGQGLQFLFEYFSETQRNKGNFPGRFSGRQFSNSRSEMNVSTLELGDSALYLCASSLRQGLGTDTQYFGPGTRLTVL.

Comment on this clonotype: The junction departs from the called germline gene at one end, perhaps through a read error. V gene TRBV7-7 combines with J gene TRBJ2-7; possibly TRBD1 or TRBD2 for D (5 bases each). The germline gives CDR1 SSHAT, CDR2 FNYEAQ (reference sequence). The CDR3 extends over 15 amino acids. The CDR3 sequence is CASSLKFGASYEQYF. CDR3 DNA sequence: TGTGCTAGCAGCTTAAAGTTCGGGGCTAGCTACGAGCAGTACTTC.

This clonotype was found a few times. The chain is built from TRBV2 and TRBJ2-2, with a possible D match to TRBD1 (6 bases). V was pared by 6 bases and J by 1 base, with 12 bases between. This CDR3 comprises 15 residues. CDR1 and CDR2 (germline): SNHLY, FYNNEI. CDR3 loop: CASRAGVGNTGELFF. For the CDR3, the DNA is TGTGCCAGCAGGGCAGGGGTCGGGAACACCGGGGAGCTGTTTTTT.

This sequence joins TRBV6-5 and TRBJ2-7; TRBD1 aligns across 9 bases. This CDR3 has 16 amino acids. J gave up 3 bases and V 3 bases, and 9 bases lay outside the gene matches. The V gene's germline CDR1 is MNHEY and CDR2 SVGAGI. In DNA form, the CDR3 reads TGTGCCAGCAGTTATGAAATTTCGGGACAGGGCTACGAGCAGTACTTC. Encoded protein: CASSYEISGQGYEQYF.

The chain links TRBV5-1 to TRBJ2-7, with 7 bases fitting TRBD1. Germline trimming cut 4 bases from V and 3 bases from J; bases unmatched to any gene: 7. Germline CDR1 and CDR2: SGHRS and YFSETQ. The CDR3 is made up of 14 amino acids. The CDR3 bases are TGCGCCAGCAGCACCCGGGACAGCCGCTACGAGCAGTACGTC. Translating gives CASSTRDSRYEQYV.

This clonotype has only a few counts. This rearrangement joins TRBV5-1 to TRBJ1-4; TRBD1 is a possible D gene (6 bases). V was clipped by 1 base and J by 7 bases, with 11 bases between them. The CDR3 spans 14 residues. Germline V gene lookup returns CDR1 SGHRS and CDR2 YFSETQ. The CDR3 DNA sequence: TGCGCCAGCAGCTTGTCACAGGGTGTTGAAAAACTGTTTTTT. Its translation: CASSLSQGVEKLFF.

The V and J genes are TRBV5-1 and TRBJ2-7; 7 bases fit TRBD1. V was pared by 5 bases and J by 6 bases, with 14 bases of the junction left unmatched. The V gene's germline CDR1 is SGHRS and CDR2 YFSETQ. The CDR3 has 15 residues. The CDR3 sequence: CASRSDRAPLGEQYF. The CDR3 DNA sequence: TGCGCCAGCAGATCCGACAGGGCCCCTCTGGGCGAGCAGTACTTC.

The rearrangement links TRBV3-1 to TRBJ2-4; 7 bases are a match to TRBD1. Germline V gene data show CDR1 as LGHDT and CDR2 as YNNKEL (reference sequence). The CDR3 contains 12 residues. V dropped 4 bases and J dropped 7; count of bases not matched to a gene: 1. This chain's CDR3 is CASSLQGNIQYF. The CDR3 DNA reads TGTGCCAGCAGCCTACAGGGGAACATTCAGTACTTC. Supplemented by reference TRBV3-1 and TRBJ2-4, the full variable domain reads DTAVSQTPKYLVTQMGNDKSIKCEQNLGHDTMYWYKQDSKKFLKIMFSYNNKELIINETVPNRFSPKSPDKAHLNLHINSLELGDSAVYFCASSLQGNIQYFGAGTRLSVL.

This clonotype has a count of ten or more. The CDR3 nucleotides are TGTGCCAGCAGTCAATTTTTCCGGGACAGAGTCCTCAATCAGCCCCAGCATTTT. Its protein is CASSQFFRDRVLNQPQHF. The chain is built from TRBV4-2 and TRBJ1-5; 7 bases line up with TRBD1. CDR3 length: 18 amino acids. The V segment lost 6 bases and the J segment 3 bases; nucleotides outside the gene matches: 17. CDR1 and CDR2 (germline): LGHNA, YNFKEQ.

This clonotype was detected a few times. V is TRBV7-9 and J is TRBJ2-3; perhaps TRBD1 as D (6 bases). Germline-derived CDR1 and CDR2 are SEHNR and FQNEAQ (reference sequence). The CDR3 covers 14 residues. V was pared by 2 bases and J by 4 bases, with 10 bases between. The CDR3 reads CASSLTQGADTQYF. As DNA, the CDR3 is TGTGCCAGCAGCTTAACACAGGGAGCAGATACGCAGTATTTT.

This clonotype showed up just a few times. The chain carries TRBV12-3 or TRBV12-4 and TRBJ1-1; D remains unclear. The CDR3 is 14 amino acids. Deletions cut 6 bases from V and 1 base from J, with 12 bases between. CDR3 sequence reads: CASRVNGENTEAFF. In DNA form, the CDR3 reads TGTGCCAGCAGGGTGAATGGGGAGAACACTGAAGCTTTCTTT.

The rearrangement links TRBV3-1 to TRBJ2-7; D is unclear. CDR1 and CDR2 from the germline V gene are LGHDT and YNNKEL (reference sequence). V lost 3 bases, J lost 0 bases, and 9 bases lay in between. This CDR3 has 14 residues. The CDR3 sequence is CASSHGGSSYEQYF. CDR3 sequence (DNA): TGTGCCAGCAGCCACGGCGGAAGCTCCTACGAGCAGTACTTC.

This clonotype showed up just a few times. This chain links TRBV20-1 with TRBJ2-7, with 10 positions matching TRBD2. The junction had 9 bases not matched to a gene; V was cut back by 0 bases and J by 1 base. The length of the CDR3 is 17 residues. CDR1 is DFQATT and CDR2 is SNEGSKA in the germline V gene (reference sequence). The CDR3: CSARDQASGGLSYEQYF. The CDR3 DNA sequence: TGCAGTGCTAGAGATCAGGCTAGCGGGGGCCTATCCTACGAGCAGTACTTC.

This chain connects TRBV5-1 to TRBJ2-1, with D perhaps TRBD1 (6 bases). The CDR3 is 15 residues long. V was pared by 0 bases and J by 6 bases, with 13 bases between. Germline values: CDR1 SGHRS, CDR2 YFSETQ. Here the CDR3 reads CASSLATNRVNEQFF. The CDR3 DNA reads as TGCGCCAGCAGCTTGGCAACGAACAGGGTCAATGAGCAGTTCTTC.

The rearrangement uses TRBV11-1 and TRBJ2-5; D remains unclear. Germline lookup yields CDR1 SGHAT and CDR2 FQDESV (reference sequence). The V end lost 1 base, the J end lost 1 base, and 7 bases lay between the germline ends. This CDR3 region has 14 residues. The CDR3 nucleotides are TGTGCCAGCAGCTTAGACAGCGTCCAAGAGACCCAGTACTTC. This encodes CASSLDSVQETQYF.

The chain has TRBV11-2 and TRBJ2-1; TRBD1 matches 11 bases. The CDR3 contains 16 residues. The trim removed 0 bases at V and 6 bases at J, leaving 4 bases unmatched. Germline V gene lookup returns CDR1 SGHAT and CDR2 FQNNGV. The CDR3 DNA reads as TGTGCCAGCAGCTTAGATGACGGGACAGGGGGCAATGAGCAGTTCTTC. This gives the protein CASSLDDGTGGNEQFF.